This T cell receptor (beta chain) was obtained from a study of graft-versus-host responses after intestinal transplantation. Some clones are missing from TCRdb's copy, which holds only in-frame ones; the method was immunoSEQ multiplex PCR. This table has just over 20,000 clones, about 88% appearing once. V was pared by 4 bases and J by 5 bases, with 12 bases between. Germline CDR1 reads SGHDT; CDR2 reads YYEEEE. This CDR3 contains 13 residues. This clonotype was sampled from a human patient who received an intestinal transplant, so some T cells may come from the graft donor. The source was PBMCs, collected about 69 days after intestinal transplantation. This rearrangement joins TRBV5-6 to TRBJ1-1; D call uncertain. In DNA form, the CDR3 reads TGTGCCAGCAGCCCCTTCTCGGGGACTGAAGCTTTCTTT. Translated, it gives CASSPFSGTEAFF.